The 3 T cell receptor beta chains presented below share a single source sample, sequenced in a study of cytomegalovirus exposure and HLA in healthy donors. In the PCR, 60 Vbeta and 13 Jbeta primers were used. Data came from immunoSEQ multiplex PCR; TCRdb stores just in-frame clones and leaves some out. This sample carries more than 90,000 clones, 65% to 85% of them seen once, and the ten largest clones take 3% to 4%. Material: PBMCs. Source of these receptors: a man aged 50 to 60 in good health and CMV-seronegative.

There are a few counts of this clone. The CDR3 reads CASSPNLALQGDTEAFF. The DNA for the CDR3 is TGTGCCAGCAGCCCTAATTTGGCCCTACAGGGAGACACTGAAGCTTTCTTT. The chain uses TRBV27 and TRBJ1-1; D may be TRBD1 (6 bases). The CDR3 extends over 17 amino acids. The germline gives CDR1 MNHEY, CDR2 SMNVEV (reference sequence). V was pared by 6 bases and J by 3 bases, with 23 bases between.

This clone showed up just once. The genes are TRBV29-1 and TRBJ2-5, with 9 bases fitting TRBD1. The J call may be mistaken, given a closer DNA end match to TRBJ2-7. CDR3 length: 14 residues. Germline CDR1 reads SQVTM; CDR2 reads ANQGSEA. In DNA, the CDR3 is TGCAGCGCGACCAGGGAGACAGGGGGCTACGAGCAGTACTTC. It specifies CSATRETGGYEQYF.

The chain uses TRBV5-5 and TRBJ1-1; D ambiguous. Looked up from germline, CDR1 is SGHKS and CDR2 is YYEKEE (reference sequence). The CDR3 totals 15 residues. Trimming pared 4 bases from V and 1 base from J, leaving 14 bases between. CDR3 residues: CASSLYSSPNTEAFF. CDR3 DNA sequence: TGTGCCAGCAGCCTCTACTCTTCTCCGAACACTGAAGCTTTCTTT.